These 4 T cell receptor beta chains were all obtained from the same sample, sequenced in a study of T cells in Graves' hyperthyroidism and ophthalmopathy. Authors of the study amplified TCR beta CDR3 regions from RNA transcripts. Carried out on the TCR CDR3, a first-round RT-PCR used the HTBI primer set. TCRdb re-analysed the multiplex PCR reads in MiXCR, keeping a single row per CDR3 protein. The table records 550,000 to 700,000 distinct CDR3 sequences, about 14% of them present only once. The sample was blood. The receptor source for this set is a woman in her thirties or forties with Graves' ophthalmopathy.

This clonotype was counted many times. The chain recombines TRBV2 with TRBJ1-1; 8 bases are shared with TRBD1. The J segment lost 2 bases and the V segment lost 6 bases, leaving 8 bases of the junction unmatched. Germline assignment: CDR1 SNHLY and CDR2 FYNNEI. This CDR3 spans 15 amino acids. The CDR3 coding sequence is TGTGCCAGCAGGAAAACAGGGGGGGGAAACACTGAAGCTTTCTTT. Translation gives CASRKTGGGNTEAFF.

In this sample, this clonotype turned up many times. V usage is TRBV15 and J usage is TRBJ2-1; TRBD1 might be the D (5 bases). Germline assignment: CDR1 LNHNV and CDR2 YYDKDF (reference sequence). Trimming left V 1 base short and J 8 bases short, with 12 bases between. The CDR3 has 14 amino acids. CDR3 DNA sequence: TGTGCCACCAGCAGAGGACCCCAGGGTGATGAGCAGTTCTTC. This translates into CATSRGPQGDEQFF. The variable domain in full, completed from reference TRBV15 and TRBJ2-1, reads DAMVIQNPRYQVTQFGKPVTLSCSQTLNHNVMYWYQQKSSQAPKLLFHYYDKDFNNEADTPDNFQSRRPNTSFCFLDIRSPGLGDTAMYLCATSRGPQGDEQFFGPGTRLTVL.

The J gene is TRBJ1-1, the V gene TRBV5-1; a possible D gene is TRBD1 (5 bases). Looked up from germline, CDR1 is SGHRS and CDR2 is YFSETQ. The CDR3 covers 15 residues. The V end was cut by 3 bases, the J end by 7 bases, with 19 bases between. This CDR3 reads CASSSGAGGSNEAFF. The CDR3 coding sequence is TGCGCCAGCAGCTCGGGCGCTGGGGGAAGCAATGAAGCTTTCTTT. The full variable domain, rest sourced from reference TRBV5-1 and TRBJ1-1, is KAGVTQTPRYLIKTRGQQVTLSCSPISGHRSVSWYQQTPGQGLQFLFEYFSETQRNKGNFPGRFSGRQFSNSRSEMNVSTLELGDSALYLCASSSGAGGSNEAFFGQGTRLTVV.

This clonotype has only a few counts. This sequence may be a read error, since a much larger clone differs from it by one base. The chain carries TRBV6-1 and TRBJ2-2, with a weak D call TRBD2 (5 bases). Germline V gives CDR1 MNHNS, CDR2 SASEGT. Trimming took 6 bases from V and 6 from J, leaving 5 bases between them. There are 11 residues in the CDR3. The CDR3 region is CASREAGELFF. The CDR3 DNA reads TGTGCCAGCAGGGAGGCCGGGGAGCTGTTTTTT.